What follows are 5 T cell receptor beta chains derived from one specimen sequenced in a study of blood T cell repertoires in COVID-19. TCRdb's copy holds only in-frame clones and misses some; the assay was immunoSEQ multiplex PCR. The sample carries under 200,000 clones, approximately 80% recorded once. Material: PBMCs or T cells enriched from blood (not recorded which). These receptors all stem from a woman in her sixties who had recovered from COVID-19.

Comment on this clone: The same CDR3 also results from other DNA sequences found in this sample. V usage is TRBV9 and J usage is TRBJ2-7, with 10 positions matching TRBD1. Germline trimming cut 0 bases from V and 2 bases from J; bases unmatched to any gene: 2. The CDR3 extends over 15 amino acids. CDR1 is SGDLS, CDR2 YYNGEE, per germline. The CDR3 loop reads CASSVGGTGAYEQYF. The CDR3 nucleotides read TGTGCCAGCAGCGTAGGCGGGACAGGGGCCTACGAGCAGTACTTC.

There are a few counts of this clone. The chain's CDR3 is CASSLHRDAIEAFF. The CDR3, as DNA: TGTGCCAGCAGCTTACACAGAGACGCCATTGAAGCTTTCTTT. The chain combines TRBV11-1 with TRBJ1-1; D not resolved. The V gene lost 2 bases and the J gene lost 7 bases, with 14 bases spanning the gap. Germline V gene data show CDR1 as SGHAT and CDR2 as FQDESV (reference sequence). The CDR3 totals 14 residues.

In its sample, this clone was seen once. V gene TRBV7-9 combines with J gene TRBJ2-1; D perhaps matches TRBD1 (6 bases). This CDR3 spans 14 amino acids. Germline CDR1 reads SEHNR; CDR2 reads FQNEAQ (reference sequence). Trimming took off 5 bases at V and 3 bases at J, with 11 bases between the two ends. CDR3 coding DNA: TGTGCCAGCAGCAGCGGACAGTTCTACAATGAGCAGTTCTTC. This encodes CASSSGQFYNEQFF.

V and J are TRBV5-1 and TRBJ2-7; D might be TRBD2 (6 bases). Deletions cut 3 bases from V and 4 bases from J, with 20 bases between. CDR1 is SGHRS and CDR2 is YFSETQ in the germline V gene. The length of the CDR3 is 16 residues. The CDR3 region is CASSYGTPRPTYEQYF. CDR3 nucleotide sequence: TGCGCCAGCAGCTATGGGACTCCGCGCCCTACTTACGAGCAGTACTTC.

The rearrangement joins TRBV6-1 to TRBJ1-1; D gene ambiguous. Between the trimmed V and J ends, which lost 3 bases and 4 bases, there was a span of 18 bases. Germline V gives CDR1 MNHNS, CDR2 SASEGT. This CDR3 is built from 16 residues. CDR3 region: CASSDKLGRTPTEAFF. The CDR3 nucleotides are TGTGCCAGCAGTGATAAGCTTGGGAGGACCCCCACTGAAGCTTTCTTT.